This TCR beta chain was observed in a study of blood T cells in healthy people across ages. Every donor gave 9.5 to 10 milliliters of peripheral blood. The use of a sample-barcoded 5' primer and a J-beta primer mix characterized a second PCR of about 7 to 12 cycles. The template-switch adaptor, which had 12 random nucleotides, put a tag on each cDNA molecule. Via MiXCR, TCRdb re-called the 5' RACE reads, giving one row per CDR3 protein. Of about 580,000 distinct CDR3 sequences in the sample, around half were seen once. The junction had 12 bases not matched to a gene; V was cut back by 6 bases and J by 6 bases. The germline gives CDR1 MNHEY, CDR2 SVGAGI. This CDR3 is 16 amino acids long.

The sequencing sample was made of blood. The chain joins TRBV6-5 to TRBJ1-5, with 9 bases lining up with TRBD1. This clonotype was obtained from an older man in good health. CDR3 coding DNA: TGTGCCAGCAGGGCCAAAAAACAGGGGGCAGGTCAGCCCCAGCATTTT. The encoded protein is CASRAKKQGAGQPQHF.